The 15 T cell receptor beta chains given below trace back to one sample, sequenced in a study of technical replicates of blood from a few donors. Measured with immunoSEQ multiplex PCR; TCRdb has only the in-frame clones, and not every one. There are about 88,000 clones in the sample; roughly 94% occur only once, and under 0.4% lies in the top ten. Material: T cells isolated from PBMCs. The receptors were sampled from a human donor in good health.

J is TRBJ2-7 and V is TRBV19; D gene unclear. The CDR3 spans 13 residues. V was pared by 5 bases and J by 5 bases, with 13 bases between. Per the germline V gene, CDR1 is LNHDA and CDR2 is SQIVND (reference sequence). The CDR3 is CASSPRSIDEQYF. CDR3 in DNA: TGTGCCAGTAGTCCCCGGAGTATCGACGAGCAGTACTTC.

This clone was observed a handful of times. This sequence joins TRBV28 and TRBJ1-1; D is perhaps TRBD1 (6 bases). The germline V and J ends were trimmed by 5 bases and 6 bases, with 16 bases remaining between them. The CDR3 totals 14 residues. Germline assignment: CDR1 MDHEN and CDR2 SYDVKM. The CDR3 spells CASSVQGVLAEAFF. The CDR3 region has the DNA TGTGCCAGCAGTGTACAGGGCGTCTTGGCTGAAGCTTTCTTT.

J is TRBJ2-5 and V is TRBV4-1; TRBD2 agrees at 10 bases. CDR3 length: 16 residues. V lost 3 bases, J lost 7 bases, and 11 bases stayed unmatched. In germline, CDR1 is MGHRA, CDR2 YSYEKL. Written as DNA, the CDR3 is TGCGCCAGCAGCCATTGGGGGGTGAGCGGGAGGGTGACCCAGTACTTC. As protein: CASSHWGVSGRVTQYF.

J is TRBJ2-1 and V is TRBV2; tentatively, D is TRBD1 (5 bases). CDR1 is SNHLY and CDR2 is FYNNEI in the germline V gene. The germline V and J ends were trimmed by 5 bases and 3 bases, with 8 bases remaining between them. This CDR3 spans 13 amino acids. CDR3: CASSLQGYNEQFF. As DNA, the CDR3 is TGTGCCAGCAGTCTCCAGGGCTACAATGAGCAGTTCTTC.

The chain is built from TRBV19 and TRBJ2-1, with 10 bases lining up with TRBD2. V lost 6 bases and J lost 7; bases outside the gene matches: 3. The CDR3 sequence is 13 residues long. Germline V gene lookup returns CDR1 LNHDA and CDR2 SQIVND (reference sequence). CDR3 DNA: TGTGCCAGTAGGGCTAGCGGGAGTAATGAGCAGTTCTTC. Protein sequence: CASRASGSNEQFF.

The chain links TRBV4-1 to TRBJ2-2, with D possibly TRBD1 on 5 matching bases. Germline CDR1 is MGHRA and CDR2 is YSYEKL. The ends were cut back, 0 bases at V and 5 bases at J, with 7 bases in the middle. There are 14 residues in the CDR3. DNA for the CDR3: TGCGCCAGCAGCCAAGAGGACAAAACCGGGGAGCTGTTTTTT. Protein sequence: CASSQEDKTGELFF.

The V gene is TRBV6-5, the J gene TRBJ2-7, with 7 bases identical to TRBD2. Germline loops: CDR1 MNHEY, CDR2 SVGAGI. The CDR3 contains 15 residues. Losses at the gene ends were 4 bases for V and 4 bases for J; bases not matched to a gene: 10. The CDR3 bases are TGTGCCAGCAGTTTCAGCGCGGGAGTAGCATACGAGCAGTACTTC. Translating gives CASSFSAGVAYEQYF.

The chain carries TRBV5-6 and TRBJ2-1; D is perhaps TRBD2 (5 bases). V shed 4 bases and J shed 2 bases, with 16 bases lying between them. Germline loops: CDR1 SGHDT, CDR2 YYEEEE. The length of the CDR3 is 16 residues. This CDR3 reads CASSATRTLAYNEQFF. In DNA form, the CDR3 reads TGTGCCAGCAGCGCAACCCGGACTTTAGCCTACAATGAGCAGTTCTTC.

The J gene is TRBJ2-7, the V gene TRBV4-1; 12 nucleotides agree with TRBD2. V lost 4 bases to trimming and J lost 0 bases; unmatched junction nucleotides: 13. The CDR3 sequence is 19 residues long. CDR1 and CDR2 (germline): MGHRA, YSYEKL. CDR3 region: CASSPVFRTSGTRSYEQYF. In DNA, the CDR3 is TGCGCCAGCAGCCCAGTATTCAGGACTAGCGGGACTCGCTCCTACGAGCAGTACTTC.

The chain joins TRBV27 to TRBJ2-5; TRBD2 matches at 8 bases. Germline V lookup: CDR1 MNHEY, CDR2 SMNVEV (reference sequence). CDR3 length: 14 amino acids. The J segment lost 5 bases and the V segment lost 6 bases, leaving 8 bases of the junction unmatched. As DNA, the CDR3 is TGTGCCAGCAGGCCAGCGGGAGAGGGGGAGACCCAGTACTTC. This translates into CASRPAGEGETQYF.

V gene TRBV19 combines with J gene TRBJ1-2; 7 bases map to TRBD1. The germline gives CDR1 LNHDA, CDR2 SQIVND (reference sequence). The CDR3 loop spans 14 amino acids. The trim removed 5 bases at V and 4 bases at J, leaving 7 bases unmatched. Here the CDR3 DNA reads TGTGCCAGTAGTCCGCAACAGGGGCCCTATGGCTACACCTTC. Translating gives CASSPQQGPYGYTF. The whole variable domain, filled in from reference TRBV19 and TRBJ1-2, reads DGGITQSPKYLFRKEGQNVTLSCEQNLNHDAMYWYRQDPGQGLRLIYYSQIVNDFQKGDIAEGYSVSREKKESFPLTVTSAQKNPTAFYLCASSPQQGPYGYTFGSGTRLTVV.

The chain couples TRBV19 to TRBJ1-2, with D uncertain. CDR3 length: 16 amino acids. Germline lookup yields CDR1 LNHDA and CDR2 SQIVND (reference sequence). V was clipped by 3 bases and J by 7 bases, with 21 bases between them. Here the CDR3 DNA reads TGTGCCAGTAGTATGACGGAAAGGAGAGTCCGGGGTGGCTACACCTTC. It is translated as CASSMTERRVRGGYTF. The full variable domain, rest sourced from reference TRBV19 and TRBJ1-2, is DGGITQSPKYLFRKEGQNVTLSCEQNLNHDAMYWYRQDPGQGLRLIYYSQIVNDFQKGDIAEGYSVSREKKESFPLTVTSAQKNPTAFYLCASSMTERRVRGGYTFGSGTRLTVV.

The chain has TRBV5-4 and TRBJ2-5; 9 bases map to TRBD2. The trim removed 1 base at V and 5 bases at J, leaving 6 bases unmatched. The CDR3 is 15 residues long. CDR1 is SGHNT, CDR2 YYREEE, per germline (reference sequence). In nucleotides, the CDR3 is TGTGCCAGCAGCTTGTTTAGCGGGAGCTTGGAGACCCAGTACTTC. Its translation: CASSLFSGSLETQYF.

The CDR3 region has the DNA TGTGCCAGCAGCTTAGCGGAGGCTAGCGTAGCCTCCTACGAGCAGTACTTC. The encoded protein is CASSLAEASVASYEQYF. This chain connects TRBV7-9 to TRBJ2-7, with D tentatively TRBD2 (6 bases). Germline CDR1 reads SEHNR; CDR2 reads FQNEAQ (reference sequence). Trimming removed 0 bases at V and 0 bases at J, with 15 bases between. The CDR3 is made up of 17 amino acids.

The chain carries TRBV9 and TRBJ2-5, with D perhaps TRBD1 (6 bases). This CDR3 is 14 amino acids long. V gave up 4 bases and J gave up 5 bases, with 15 bases separating them. Germline values: CDR1 SGDLS, CDR2 YYNGEE. The CDR3 region has the DNA TGTGCCAGCAGCCCCCTGGGGGCCAGGGAGACCCAGTACTTC. Its translation: CASSPLGARETQYF.